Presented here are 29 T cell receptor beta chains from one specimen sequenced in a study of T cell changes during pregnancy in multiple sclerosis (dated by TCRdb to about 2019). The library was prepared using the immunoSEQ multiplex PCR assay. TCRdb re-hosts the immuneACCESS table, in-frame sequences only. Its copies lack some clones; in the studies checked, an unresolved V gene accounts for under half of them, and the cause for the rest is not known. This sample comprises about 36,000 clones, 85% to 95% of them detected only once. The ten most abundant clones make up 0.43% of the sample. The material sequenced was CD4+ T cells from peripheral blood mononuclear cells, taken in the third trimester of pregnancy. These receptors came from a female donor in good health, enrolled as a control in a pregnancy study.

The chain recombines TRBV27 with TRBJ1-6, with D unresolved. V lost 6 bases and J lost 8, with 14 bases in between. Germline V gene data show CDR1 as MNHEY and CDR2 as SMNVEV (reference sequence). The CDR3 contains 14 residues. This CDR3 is CASRKSRADSPLHF. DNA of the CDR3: TGTGCCAGCAGGAAATCGAGGGCAGATTCACCCCTCCACTTT.

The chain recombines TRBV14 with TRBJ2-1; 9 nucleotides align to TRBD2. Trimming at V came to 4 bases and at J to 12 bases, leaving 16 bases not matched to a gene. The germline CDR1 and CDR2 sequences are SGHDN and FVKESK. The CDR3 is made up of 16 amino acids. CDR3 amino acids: CASSPLGLAGLGGQFF. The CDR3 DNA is TGTGCCAGCAGCCCCCTTGGGCTAGCGGGGCTCGGAGGGCAGTTCTTC.

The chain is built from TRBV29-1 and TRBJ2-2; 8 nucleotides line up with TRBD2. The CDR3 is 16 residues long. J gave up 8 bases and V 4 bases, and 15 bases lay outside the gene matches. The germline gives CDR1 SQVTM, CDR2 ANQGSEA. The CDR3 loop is CSVASELAGPGGELFF. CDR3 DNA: TGCAGCGTTGCGTCGGAGCTAGCGGGCCCAGGGGGGGAGCTGTTTTTT.

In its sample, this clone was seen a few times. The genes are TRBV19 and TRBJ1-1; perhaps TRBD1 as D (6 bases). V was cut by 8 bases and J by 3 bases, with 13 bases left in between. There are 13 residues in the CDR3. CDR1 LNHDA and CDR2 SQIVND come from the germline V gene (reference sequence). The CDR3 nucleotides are TGTGCCAGTGATCTTACAGGGTACACTGAAGCTTTCTTT. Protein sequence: CASDLTGYTEAFF.

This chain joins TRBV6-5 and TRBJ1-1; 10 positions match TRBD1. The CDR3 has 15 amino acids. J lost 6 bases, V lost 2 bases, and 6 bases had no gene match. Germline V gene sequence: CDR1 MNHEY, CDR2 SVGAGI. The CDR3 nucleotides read TGTGCCAGCAGTTACGGAGGGACAGGGGTACCTGAAGCTTTCTTT. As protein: CASSYGGTGVPEAFF.

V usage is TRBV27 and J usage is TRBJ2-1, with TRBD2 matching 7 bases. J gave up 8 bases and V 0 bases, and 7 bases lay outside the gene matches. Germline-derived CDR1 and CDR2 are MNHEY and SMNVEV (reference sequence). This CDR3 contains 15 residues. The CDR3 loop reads CASSLSGEGIDEQFF. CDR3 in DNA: TGTGCCAGCAGTTTATCGGGGGAGGGGATTGATGAGCAGTTCTTC.

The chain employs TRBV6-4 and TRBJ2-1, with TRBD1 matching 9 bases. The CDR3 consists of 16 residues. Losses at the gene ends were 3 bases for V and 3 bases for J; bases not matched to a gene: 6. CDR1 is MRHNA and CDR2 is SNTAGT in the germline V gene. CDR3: CASSDQTGGNYNEQFF. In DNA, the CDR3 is TGTGCCAGCAGTGATCAGACAGGGGGAAACTACAATGAGCAGTTCTTC.

Written as DNA, the CDR3 is TGTGCCAGCAGGGGGAGAGACACTGAAGCTTTCTTT. Residues: CASRGRDTEAFF. The chain recombines TRBV5-4 with TRBJ1-1, with D hard to call. V was clipped by 5 bases and J by 3 bases, with 8 bases between them. This CDR3 is 12 amino acids long. Germline V lookup: CDR1 SGHNT, CDR2 YYREEE (reference sequence).

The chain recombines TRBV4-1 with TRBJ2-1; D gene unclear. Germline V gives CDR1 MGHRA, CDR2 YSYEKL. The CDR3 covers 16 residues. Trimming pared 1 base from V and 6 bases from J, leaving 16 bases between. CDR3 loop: CASSQVDLVAFNEQFF. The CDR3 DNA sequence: TGCGCCAGCAGCCAAGTAGATCTAGTGGCCTTCAATGAGCAGTTCTTC.

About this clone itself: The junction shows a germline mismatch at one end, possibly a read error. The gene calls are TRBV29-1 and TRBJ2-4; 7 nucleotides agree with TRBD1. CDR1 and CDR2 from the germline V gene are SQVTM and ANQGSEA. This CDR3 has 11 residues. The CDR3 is CSVEDRGQSGF. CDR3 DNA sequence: TGCAGCGTTGAAGATCGGGGACAGAGCGGCTTC.

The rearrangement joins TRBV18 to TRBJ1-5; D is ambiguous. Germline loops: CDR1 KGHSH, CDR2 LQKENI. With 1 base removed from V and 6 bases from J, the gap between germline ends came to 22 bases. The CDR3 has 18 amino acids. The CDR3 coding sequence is TGTGCCAGCTCACCACTCGGTCCAGGACGGGAAATGGGTCAGCCCCAGCATTTT. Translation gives CASSPLGPGREMGQPQHF. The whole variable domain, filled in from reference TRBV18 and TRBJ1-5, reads NAGVMQNPRHLVRRRGQEARLRCSPMKGHSHVYWYRQLPEEGLKFMVYLQKENIIDESGMPKERFSAEFPKEGPSILRIQQVVRGDSAAYFCASSPLGPGREMGQPQHFGDGTRLSIL.

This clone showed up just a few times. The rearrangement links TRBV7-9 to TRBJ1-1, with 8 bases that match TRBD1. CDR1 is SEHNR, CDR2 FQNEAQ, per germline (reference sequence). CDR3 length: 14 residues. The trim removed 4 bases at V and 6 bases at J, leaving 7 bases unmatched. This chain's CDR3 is CASSSQGDGPEAFF. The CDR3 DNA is TGTGCCAGCAGCTCACAGGGGGATGGGCCTGAAGCTTTCTTT. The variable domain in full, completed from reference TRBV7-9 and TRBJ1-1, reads DTGVSQNPRHKITKRGQNVTFRCDPISEHNRLYWYRQTLGQGPEFLTYFQNEAQLEKSRLLSDRFSAERPKGSFSTLEIQRTEQGDSAMYLCASSSQGDGPEAFFGQGTRLTVV.

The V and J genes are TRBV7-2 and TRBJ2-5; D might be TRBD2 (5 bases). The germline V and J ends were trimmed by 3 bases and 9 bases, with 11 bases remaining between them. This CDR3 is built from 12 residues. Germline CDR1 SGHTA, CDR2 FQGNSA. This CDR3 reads CASSFSTMAQYF. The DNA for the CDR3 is TGTGCCAGCAGCTTCTCGACTATGGCCCAGTACTTC. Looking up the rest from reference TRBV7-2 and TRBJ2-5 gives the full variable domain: GAGVSQSPSNKVTEKGKDVELRCDPISGHTALYWYRQSLGQGLEFLIYFQGNSAPDKSGLPSDRFSAERTGGSVSTLTIQRTQQEDSAVYLCASSFSTMAQYFGPGTRLLVL.

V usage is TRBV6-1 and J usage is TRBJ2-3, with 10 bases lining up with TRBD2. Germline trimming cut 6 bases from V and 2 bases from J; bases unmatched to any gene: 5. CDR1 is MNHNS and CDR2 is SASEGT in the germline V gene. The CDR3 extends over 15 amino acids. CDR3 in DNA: TGTGCCAGCAGAGAACTAGCGGGGACCACAGATACGCAGTATTTT. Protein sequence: CASRELAGTTDTQYF.

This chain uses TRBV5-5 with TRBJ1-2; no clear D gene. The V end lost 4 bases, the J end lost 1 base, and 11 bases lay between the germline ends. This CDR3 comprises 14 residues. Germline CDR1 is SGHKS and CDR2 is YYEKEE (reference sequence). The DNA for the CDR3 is TGTGCCAGCAGCGGTCAGCGAATTAACTATGGCTACACCTTC. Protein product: CASSGQRINYGYTF.

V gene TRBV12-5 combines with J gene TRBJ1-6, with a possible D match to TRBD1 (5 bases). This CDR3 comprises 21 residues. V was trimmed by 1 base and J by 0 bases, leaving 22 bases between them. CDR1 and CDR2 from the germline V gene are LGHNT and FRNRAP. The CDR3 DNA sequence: TGTGCTAGTGGTTTGGCACCCAAAGGGGAGGGCTCAGGCTCCTATAATTCACCCCTCCACTTT. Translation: CASGLAPKGEGSGSYNSPLHF.

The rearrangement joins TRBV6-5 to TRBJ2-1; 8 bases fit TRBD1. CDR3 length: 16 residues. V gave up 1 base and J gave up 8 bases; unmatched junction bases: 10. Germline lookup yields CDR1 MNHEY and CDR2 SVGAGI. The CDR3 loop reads CASSYLVGRGHDEQFF. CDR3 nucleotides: TGTGCCAGCAGTTACTTGGTCGGCAGGGGGCACGATGAGCAGTTCTTC.

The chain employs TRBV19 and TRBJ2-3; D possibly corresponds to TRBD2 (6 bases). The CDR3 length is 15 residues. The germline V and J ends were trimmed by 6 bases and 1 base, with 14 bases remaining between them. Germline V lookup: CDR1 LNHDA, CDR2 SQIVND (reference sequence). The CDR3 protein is CASRGGGVGTDTQYF. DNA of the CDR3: TGTGCCAGTAGGGGTGGCGGGGTGGGCACAGATACGCAGTATTTT.

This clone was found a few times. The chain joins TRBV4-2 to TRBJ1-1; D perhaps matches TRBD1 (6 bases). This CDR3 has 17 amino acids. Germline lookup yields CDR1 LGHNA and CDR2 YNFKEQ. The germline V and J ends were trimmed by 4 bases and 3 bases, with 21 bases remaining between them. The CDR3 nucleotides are TGTGCCAGCAGCCCGGGACAACTCCATGGGGCTCACACTGAAGCTTTCTTT. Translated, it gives CASSPGQLHGAHTEAFF.

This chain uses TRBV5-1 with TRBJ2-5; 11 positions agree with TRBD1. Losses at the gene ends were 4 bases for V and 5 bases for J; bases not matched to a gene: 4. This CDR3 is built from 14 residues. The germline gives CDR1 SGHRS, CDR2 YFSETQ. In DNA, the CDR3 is TGCGCCAGCAGCGGACAGGGGGCGGTGGAGACCCAGTACTTC. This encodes CASSGQGAVETQYF.

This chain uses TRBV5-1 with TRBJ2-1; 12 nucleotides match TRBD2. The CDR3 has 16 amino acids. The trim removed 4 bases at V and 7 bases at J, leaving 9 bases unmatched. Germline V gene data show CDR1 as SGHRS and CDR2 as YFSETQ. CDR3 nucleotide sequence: TGCGCCAGCAGCGTCCTACTAGCGGGGGGTAGTAATGAGCAGTTCTTC. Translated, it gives CASSVLLAGGSNEQFF.

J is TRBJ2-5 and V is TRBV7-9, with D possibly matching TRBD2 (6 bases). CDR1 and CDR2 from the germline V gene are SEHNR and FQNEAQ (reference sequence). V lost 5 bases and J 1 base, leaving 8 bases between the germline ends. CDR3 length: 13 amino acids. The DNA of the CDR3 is TGTGCCAGCAGCCGGGACTCCCAAGAGACCCAGTACTTC. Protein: CASSRDSQETQYF.

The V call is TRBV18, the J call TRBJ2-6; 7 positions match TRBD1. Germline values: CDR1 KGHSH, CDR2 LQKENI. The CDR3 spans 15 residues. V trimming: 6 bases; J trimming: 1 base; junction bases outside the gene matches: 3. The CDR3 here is CASSQGVSGANVLTF. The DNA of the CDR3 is TGTGCCAGCTCGCAGGGGGTTTCTGGGGCCAACGTCCTGACTTTC.

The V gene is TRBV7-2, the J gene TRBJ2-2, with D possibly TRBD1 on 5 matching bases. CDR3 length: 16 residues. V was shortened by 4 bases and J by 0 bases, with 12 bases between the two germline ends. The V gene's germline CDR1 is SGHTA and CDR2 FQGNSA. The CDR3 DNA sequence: TGTGCCAGCAGCTCACGACAGAGTTCGAACACCGGGGAGCTGTTTTTT. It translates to CASSSRQSSNTGELFF.

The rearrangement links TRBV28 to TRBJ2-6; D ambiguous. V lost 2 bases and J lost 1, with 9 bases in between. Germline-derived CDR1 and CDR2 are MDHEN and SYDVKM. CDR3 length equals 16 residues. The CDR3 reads CASSLATESGANVLTF. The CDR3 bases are TGTGCCAGCAGTTTAGCAACGGAGTCTGGGGCCAACGTCCTGACTTTC. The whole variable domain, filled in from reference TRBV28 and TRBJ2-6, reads DVKVTQSSRYLVKRTGEKVFLECVQDMDHENMFWYRQDPGLGLRLIYFSYDVKMKEKGDIPEGYSVSREKKERFSLILESASTNQTSMYLCASSLATESGANVLTFGAGSRLTVL.

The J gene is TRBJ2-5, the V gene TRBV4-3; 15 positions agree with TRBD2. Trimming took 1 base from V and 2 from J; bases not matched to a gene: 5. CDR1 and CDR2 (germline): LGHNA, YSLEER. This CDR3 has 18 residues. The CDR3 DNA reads TGCGCCAGCAGCCAAGTATACGGGACTAGCGGGGGGCAAGAGACCCAGTACTTC. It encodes CASSQVYGTSGGQETQYF.

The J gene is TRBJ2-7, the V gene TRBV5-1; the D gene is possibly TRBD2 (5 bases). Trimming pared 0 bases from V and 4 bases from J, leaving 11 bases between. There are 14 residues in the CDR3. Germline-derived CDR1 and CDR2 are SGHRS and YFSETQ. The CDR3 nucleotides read TGCGCCAGCAGCTTGGGAGGGTTGGGATACGAGCAGTACTTC. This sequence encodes CASSLGGLGYEQYF.

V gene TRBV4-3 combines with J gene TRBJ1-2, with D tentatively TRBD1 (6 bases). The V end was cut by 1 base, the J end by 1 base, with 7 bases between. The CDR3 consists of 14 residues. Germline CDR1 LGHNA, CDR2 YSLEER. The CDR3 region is CASSQAGDNYGYTF. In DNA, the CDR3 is TGCGCCAGCAGCCAAGCAGGGGATAACTATGGCTACACCTTC.

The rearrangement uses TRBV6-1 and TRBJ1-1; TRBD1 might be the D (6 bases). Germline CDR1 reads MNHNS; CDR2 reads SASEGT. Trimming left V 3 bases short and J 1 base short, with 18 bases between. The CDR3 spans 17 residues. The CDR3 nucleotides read TGTGCCAGCAGTGACCATCTCAGGGGCTTGGCGAACACTGAAGCTTTCTTT. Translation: CASSDHLRGLANTEAFF.